This T cell receptor (beta chain) was recorded in a study of identifying expanded T cells in peripheral blood. Generated by immunoSEQ multiplex PCR, the TCRdb table keeps only in-frame clones and is missing some. This table has about 58,000 clones, under 85% appearing once. The CDR3 has 15 residues. The V and J ends lost 1 base and 4 bases respectively, with 15 bases between them. Germline CDR1 reads SGHRS; CDR2 reads YFSETQ. This sequence joins TRBV5-1 and TRBJ2-7; D may correspond to TRBD1 or TRBD2 (5 bases each). The receptor comes from a person between 18 and 75 years old in good health. The sample taken for sequencing was blood. The CDR3 DNA is TGCGCCAGCAGCTTGAGAGGGGAAGTCGGGTACGAGCAGTACTTC. It codes for CASSLRGEVGYEQYF.